This record covers a single T cell receptor (beta chain). Its specificity is not known. This entry comes from a study of T cells in localized non-small cell lung cancer. This CDR3 region has 15 residues. Germline loops: CDR1 SEHNR, CDR2 FQNEAQ (reference sequence). The ends were cut back, 5 bases at V and 5 bases at J, with 13 bases in the middle. Study conclusions and caveats: A higher density of T cells in blood coincided with extended overall survival. There were a median 57 of the top 100 tumor clones appearing in adjacent lung. Since sequencing was restricted to only one region of the tumor, intratumor heterogeneity remains a possibility. Adjacent uninvolved lung tissue had the highest T cell clonality, exceeding tumor.

Using immunoSEQ multiplex PCR, the repertoire was profiled, and TCRdb retains in-frame clones only, with some absent. Here the sample spans roughly 8,000 clones, 92% being singletons. The chain carries TRBV7-9 and TRBJ1-6; no reliable D call. The sample consisted of peripheral blood mononuclear cells, taken before any cancer treatment. The receptor's source is a male donor at least 60 years old with stage II lung adenocarcinoma. The CDR3 loop reads CASSPLGQNNSPLHF. The CDR3, as DNA: TGTGCCAGCAGCCCCCTAGGGCAGAATAATTCACCCCTCCACTTT.